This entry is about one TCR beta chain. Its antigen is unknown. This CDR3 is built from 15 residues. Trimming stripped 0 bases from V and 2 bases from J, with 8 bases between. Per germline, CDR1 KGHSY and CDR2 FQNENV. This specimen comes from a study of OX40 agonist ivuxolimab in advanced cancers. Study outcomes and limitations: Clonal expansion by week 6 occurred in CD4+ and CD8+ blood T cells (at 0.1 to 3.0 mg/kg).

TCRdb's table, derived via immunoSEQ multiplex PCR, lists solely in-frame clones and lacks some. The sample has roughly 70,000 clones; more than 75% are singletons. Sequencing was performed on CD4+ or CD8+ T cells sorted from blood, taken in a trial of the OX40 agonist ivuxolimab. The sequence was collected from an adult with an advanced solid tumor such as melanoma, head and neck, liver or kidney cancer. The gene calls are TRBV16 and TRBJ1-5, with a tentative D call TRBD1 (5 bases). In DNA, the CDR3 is TGTGCCAGCAGCCAATCAGGCAGGGGCAATCAGCCCCAGCATTTT. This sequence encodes CASSQSGRGNQPQHF.